This T cell receptor (beta chain) stems from a study of T cells expressing NK-cell markers. As for the study in general: Sorted CD3+CD56+NKG2C+, CD3+CD56+NKG2C- and CD3+CD56-NKG2C+ T cells provided the TCR beta repertoires. The sequencing cohort of eight donors included seven HCMV-seropositive individuals and one seronegative individual.

The germline V gene encodes CDR1 GTSNPN and CDR2 SVGIG (reference sequence). The CDR3 length is 16 residues. For this clonotype: The antigen is not known.

TCRdb re-called the 5' RACE reads and catalogs CDR3 proteins one per entry, DNA excluded. This listing includes 90,000 to 130,000 distinct CDR3 sequences. Findings and caveats of the study: Dominant NKG2C+ clonotypes accounted for roughly 1.0-7.0% of CD8+ T cells in six donors. One observes that, in a handful of donors, these clonotypes were also the leading ones within the CD3+CD56-NKG2C+ fraction.

The chain uses TRBV30 and TRBJ2-6; TCRdb's D call, TRBD1, is unchecked because there is no DNA. The receptor comes from a woman between 18 and 70 years old in good health. The sample was blood T cells: a sorted CD56 or NKG2C T cell subset, CD4+ or CD8+ T cells, or bulk PBMC T cells (not recorded which). The chain's CDR3 is CAWSVLGHSGANVLTF.